Listed below are T cell receptor beta chains from one sample, sequenced in a study of T cell repertoires in cytomegalovirus infection. These TCRs' antigens remain unknown. TCRdb fed the reads into MiXCR, producing one record per CDR3 protein. The sample contains approximately 990,000 distinct CDR3 sequences, less than 35% of which appear only once. The sample consisted of cultured CD8+ T cells from PBMCs, taken from culture after CMV antigen stimulation. These receptors all come from a human donor in good health (CMV status not recorded). Some clones in this sample may be carry-over from other donors' samples. Both conserved end residues are part of each CDR3. The D gene is left open where the match is weak. The size of a clone is reported for some rows only, either as once, few or many, or as a class for expanded clones.

>TRBV27|TRBJ2-5|.|TRBD2
CASDKPGLAVNQYF
TGTGCCAGCGACAAACCGGGACTAGCGGTGAACCAGTACTTC
>TRBV27|TRBJ1-4|.|TRBD1
CASSLSRTGGKLFF
TGTGCCAGCAGTTTATCGCGGACAGGGGGAAAACTGTTTTTT
>TRBV7-2|TRBJ1-2|many|.
CASATSVTGTDYGYTF
TGTGCCAGCGCGACCTCCGTTACCGGGACTGACTATGGCTACACCTTC
>TRBV13|TRBJ1-3|.|.
CASSLGDRINTIYF
TGTGCCAGCAGCTTAGGTGACAGAATAAACACCATATATTTT
>TRBV6-5|TRBJ2-6|few|.
CASSYPTGSSGANVLTF
TGTGCCAGCAGTTACCCAACCGGATCCTCTGGGGCCAACGTCCTGACTTTC
>TRBV6-2/TRBV6-3|TRBJ1-2|.|.
CASRTQGPDGYTF
TGTGCCAGCAGAACCCAGGGGCCCGATGGCTACACCTTC
>TRBV6-6|TRBJ2-1|.|.
CASSYRLPEQFF
TGTGCCAGCAGTTATCGACTCCCAGAGCAGTTCTTC
>TRBV12-3/TRBV12-4|TRBJ2-5|.|TRBD1
CASRPGTDNKETQYF
TGTGCCAGCAGGCCCGGGACAGATAATAAAGAGACCCAGTACTTC
>TRBV7-6|TRBJ1-1|.|.
CASSSYSHLNTEAFF
TGTGCCAGCAGCTCGTATTCCCACTTGAACACTGAAGCTTTCTTT
>TRBV6-2/TRBV6-3|TRBJ1-5|.|.
CASSYAGTILDGNQPQHF
TGTGCCAGCAGTTACGCGGGGACCATCCTGGATGGCAATCAGCCCCAGCATTTT
>TRBV29-1|TRBJ1-2|.|.
CSVAPGEQGSYGYTF
TGCAGCGTCGCCCCGGGGGAACAGGGAAGCTATGGCTACACCTTC
>TRBV7-4|TRBJ1-4|.|.
CASSRTADGANEKLFF
TGTGCCAGCAGCCGAACGGCGGACGGGGCTAATGAAAAACTGTTTTTT
>TRBV28|TRBJ2-3|.|.
CASSRPNRLQYF
TGTGCCAGCAGTCGTCCCAACCGGCTGCAGTATTTT
>TRBV7-6|TRBJ2-1|many|.
CASSPPPGGEQFF
TGTGCCAGCAGCCCCCCTCCGGGTGGTGAGCAGTTCTTC
>TRBV7-4|TRBJ2-1|.|.
CASSLLASHEQFF
TGTGCCAGCAGCTTACTAGCCTCCCATGAGCAGTTCTTC
>TRBV6-1|TRBJ2-7|few|.
CASSDNNEQYF
TGTGCCAGCAGTGATAACAACGAGCAGTACTTC
>TRBV6-5|TRBJ1-5|few|.
CASSYSSFGDGNQPQHF
TGTGCCAGCAGTTACTCGAGCTTTGGGGATGGCAATCAGCCCCAGCATTTT
>TRBV6-5|TRBJ1-1|.|.
CASSYVEPRNTEAFF
TGTGCCAGCAGTTACGTAGAACCGAGGAACACTGAAGCTTTCTTT
>TRBV7-8|TRBJ1-2|many|TRBD1
CASSMPGTGFDYTF
TGTGCCAGCAGCATGCCCGGGACAGGGTTTGACTACACCTTC
>TRBV7-2|TRBJ2-1|many|.
CASSLRIWERNEQFF
TGTGCCAGCAGCTTAAGAATCTGGGAGCGCAATGAGCAGTTCTTC
>TRBV27|TRBJ1-6|.|TRBD1
CASRGGGSPLHF
TGTGCCAGCAGAGGGGGCGGTTCACCCCTCCACTTT
>TRBV7-9|TRBJ2-5|.|.
CAGSLTQGQETQYF
TGTGCCGGCAGCTTAACCCAGGGGCAAGAGACCCAGTACTTC
>TRBV7-6|TRBJ2-3|many|.
CASSVTGPRTDTQYF
TGTGCCAGCAGCGTTACGGGACCCAGGACAGATACGCAGTATTTT
>TRBV7-8|TRBJ1-5|many|TRBD1
CASSPRTGGAEQPQHF
TGTGCCAGCAGCCCGCGCACAGGGGGCGCCGAGCAGCCCCAGCATTTT
>TRBV20-1|TRBJ2-3|.|.
CSARYFPSGGIGTDTQYF
TGCAGTGCTAGATACTTTCCGAGCGGAGGGATCGGCACAGATACGCAGTATTTT
>TRBV4-1|TRBJ1-6|.|.
CASSHPTDSSSYNSPLHF
TGCGCCAGCAGCCATCCGACGGACAGTAGCTCCTATAATTCACCCCTCCACTTT
>TRBV7-2|TRBJ2-3|.|.
CASSLFGQEYTDTQYF
TGTGCCAGCAGCTTATTCGGGCAGGAATACACAGATACGCAGTATTTT
>TRBV5-8|TRBJ2-1|few|TRBD1
CASSVDREEEQFF
TGTGCCAGCAGCGTGGACAGGGAAGAAGAGCAGTTCTTC
>TRBV28|TRBJ2-5|many|.
CASSWGGAGVTETQYF
TGTGCCAGCAGCTGGGGAGGGGCAGGGGTTACAGAGACCCAGTACTTC
>TRBV6-2/TRBV6-3|TRBJ1-1|few|TRBD1
CASSASRGRNTEAFF
TGTGCCAGCAGCGCATCCAGGGGGCGCAACACTGAAGCTTTCTTT
>TRBV7-2|TRBJ2-7|many|TRBD1
CASSFSGTAYEQYF
TGTGCCAGCAGCTTTTCCGGGACAGCCTACGAGCAGTACTTC
>TRBV4-1|TRBJ1-5|few|.
CASSQDAGGNQPQHF
TGCGCCAGCAGCCAAGATGCAGGGGGCAATCAGCCCCAGCATTTT
>TRBV5-6|TRBJ2-5|.|TRBD2
CASSGGLAGALIGGETQYF
TGTGCCAGCAGCGGCGGACTAGCGGGGGCCCTTATAGGCGGAGAGACCCAGTACTTC
>TRBV4-1|TRBJ2-1|.|.
CATGDGVNEQFF
TGCGCCACCGGGGACGGGGTGAATGAGCAGTTCTTC
>TRBV28|TRBJ2-5|few|.
CASSLATFSPQETQYF
TGTGCCAGCAGTTTAGCCACTTTTTCCCCACAAGAGACCCAGTACTTC
>TRBV7-7|TRBJ2-5|few|.
CASSLAISAQETQYF
TGTGCTAGCAGCTTAGCGATTTCGGCCCAAGAGACCCAGTACTTC
>TRBV20-1|TRBJ1-2|few|.
CSAQTGYGYTF
TGCAGTGCCCAGACAGGATATGGCTACACCTTC
>TRBV7-8|TRBJ1-5|few|.
CASQPLRTEYSNQPQHF
TGTGCCAGCCAGCCCCTAAGGACAGAATATAGCAATCAGCCCCAGCATTTT
>TRBV4-3|TRBJ1-1|few|.
CASSQDVDSEAFF
TGCGCCAGCAGCCAAGATGTGGACAGTGAAGCTTTCTTT
>TRBV7-9|TRBJ2-3|few|TRBD2
CASSFQAGVADTQYF
TGTGCCAGCAGCTTTCAAGCGGGGGTTGCAGATACGCAGTATTTT
>TRBV20-1|TRBJ2-1|.|TRBD1
CSARRTGTGAYNEQFF
TGCAGTGCTAGGAGAACCGGGACAGGAGCCTACAATGAGCAGTTCTTC
>TRBV20-1|TRBJ2-1|few|.
CSARDIRYNEQFF
TGCAGTGCTAGAGATATACGGTACAATGAGCAGTTCTTC
>TRBV5-5|TRBJ2-3|.|.
CASSLGRGRADTQYF
TGTGCCAGCAGCTTGGGGAGGGGGCGGGCAGATACGCAGTATTTT
>TRBV5-5|TRBJ2-6|few|TRBD1
CASSLTGGGEGGANVLTF
TGTGCCAGCAGCTTGACAGGGGGCGGTGAAGGTGGGGCCAACGTCCTGACTTTC
>TRBV5-1|TRBJ1-4|.|TRBD1
CASSLVGQGGEKLFF
TGCGCCAGCAGCTTGGTTGGACAGGGTGGTGAAAAACTGTTTTTT
>TRBV4-1|TRBJ2-3|few|TRBD1
CASSQVGIGGESTDTQYF
TGCGCCAGCAGCCAAGTCGGAATAGGGGGCGAGAGCACAGATACGCAGTATTTT
>TRBV4-1|TRBJ1-1|few|.
CASSQEMGTEAFF
TGCGCCAGCAGCCAAGAAATGGGGACTGAAGCTTTCTTT
>TRBV6-6|TRBJ2-4|.|.
CAASGGKNIQYF
TGTGCCGCCTCTGGGGGGAAAAACATTCAGTACTTC
>TRBV20-1|TRBJ2-5|.|.
CSARDRLKSQETQYF
TGCAGTGCTAGGGATAGACTCAAGAGCCAAGAGACCCAGTACTTC
>TRBV9|TRBJ2-7|.|.
CASSRKGVRNYEQYF
TGTGCCAGCAGCAGAAAAGGGGTAAGGAACTACGAGCAGTACTTC
>TRBV29-1|TRBJ1-2|.|.
CSAPTGEARQGYTF
TGCAGCGCTCCTACGGGGGAGGCTCGACAGGGCTACACCTTC
>TRBV6-5|TRBJ2-2|.|TRBD1
CASSWDRLSNTGELFF
TGTGCCAGCAGTTGGGACAGGTTATCGAACACCGGGGAGCTGTTTTTT
>TRBV28|TRBJ1-1|.|TRBD1
CASSLSGQGGTEAFF
TGTGCCAGCAGTTTATCTGGACAGGGGGGCACTGAAGCTTTCTTT
>TRBV2|TRBJ1-2|.|TRBD1
CASSEARGRIYGYTF
TGTGCCAGCAGTGAAGCAAGGGGGCGCATCTATGGCTACACCTTC
>TRBV11-2|TRBJ1-3|.|.
CASSPWTQSGGNTIYF
TGTGCCAGCAGCCCGTGGACCCAGAGCGGGGGAAACACCATATATTTT
>TRBV7-2|TRBJ2-5|.|TRBD2
CASSQGVGGAETQYF
TGTGCCAGCAGCCAAGGTGTCGGGGGGGCGGAGACCCAGTACTTC
>TRBV6-5|TRBJ1-2|.|.
CASSPTTANYGYTF
TGTGCCAGCAGTCCTACAACAGCTAACTATGGCTACACCTTC
>TRBV7-9|TRBJ1-6|.|TRBD1
CASSPRDRINSPLHF
TGTGCCAGCAGCCCCCGGGACAGGATTAATTCACCCCTCCACTTT
>TRBV13|TRBJ2-5|.|.
CASSSRRGSAKETQYF
TGTGCCAGCAGCTCCCGGCGAGGGTCGGCTAAAGAGACCCAGTACTTC